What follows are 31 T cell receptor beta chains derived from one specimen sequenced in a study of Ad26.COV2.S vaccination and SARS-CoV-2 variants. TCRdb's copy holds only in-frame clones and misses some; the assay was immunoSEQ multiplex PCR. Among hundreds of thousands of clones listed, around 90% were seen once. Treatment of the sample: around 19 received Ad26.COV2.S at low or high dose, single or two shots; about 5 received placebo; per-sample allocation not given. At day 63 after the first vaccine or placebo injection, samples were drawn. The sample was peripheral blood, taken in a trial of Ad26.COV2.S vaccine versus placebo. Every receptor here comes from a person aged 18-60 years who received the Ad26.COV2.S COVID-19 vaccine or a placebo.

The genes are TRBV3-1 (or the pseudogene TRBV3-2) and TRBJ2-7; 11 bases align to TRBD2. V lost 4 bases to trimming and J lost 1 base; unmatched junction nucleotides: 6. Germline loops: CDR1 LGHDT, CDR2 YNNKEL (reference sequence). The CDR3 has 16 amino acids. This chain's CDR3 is CASSPGLAEGSYEQYF. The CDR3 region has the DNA TGTGCCAGCAGCCCGGGACTAGCGGAGGGGTCCTACGAGCAGTACTTC.

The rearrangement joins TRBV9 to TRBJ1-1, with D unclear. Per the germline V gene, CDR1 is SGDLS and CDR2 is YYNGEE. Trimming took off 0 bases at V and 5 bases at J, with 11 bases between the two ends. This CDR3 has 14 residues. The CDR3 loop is CASSVVKGWTEAFF. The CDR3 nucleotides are TGTGCCAGCAGCGTAGTGAAAGGATGGACTGAAGCTTTCTTT.

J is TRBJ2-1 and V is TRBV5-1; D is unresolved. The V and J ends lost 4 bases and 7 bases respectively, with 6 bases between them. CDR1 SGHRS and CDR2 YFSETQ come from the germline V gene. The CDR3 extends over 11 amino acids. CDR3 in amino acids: CASSNGNEQFF. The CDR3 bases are TGCGCCAGCAGCAACGGGAATGAGCAGTTCTTC.

The CDR3 bases are TGTGCCATCAATTCCGGGACCGGCGGCCAAGCTTTCTTT. Translating it yields CAINSGTGGQAFF. The chain recombines TRBV10-3 with TRBJ1-1; D is possibly TRBD1 (5 bases). From germline, CDR1 is ENHRY and CDR2 SYGVKD. V was clipped by 7 bases and J by 9 bases, with 18 bases between them. The CDR3 loop spans 13 amino acids.

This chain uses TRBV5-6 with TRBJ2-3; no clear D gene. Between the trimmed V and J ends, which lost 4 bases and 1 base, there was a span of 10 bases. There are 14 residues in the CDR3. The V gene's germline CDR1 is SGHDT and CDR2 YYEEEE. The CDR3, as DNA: TGTGCCAGCAGCCCTGGAACAGGCACAGATACGCAGTATTTT. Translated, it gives CASSPGTGTDTQYF. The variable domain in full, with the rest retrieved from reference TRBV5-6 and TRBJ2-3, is DAGVTQSPTHLIKTRGQQVTLRCSPKSGHDTVSWYQQALGQGPQFIFQYYEEEERQRGNFPDRFSGHQFPNYSSELNVNALLLGDSALYLCASSPGTGTDTQYFGPGTRLTVL.

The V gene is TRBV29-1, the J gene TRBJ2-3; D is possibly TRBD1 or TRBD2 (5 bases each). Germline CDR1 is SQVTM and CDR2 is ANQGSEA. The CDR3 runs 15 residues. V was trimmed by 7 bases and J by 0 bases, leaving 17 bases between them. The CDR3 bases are TGCAGCGCCTCTTTGTCGGGACCGAGCACAGATACGCAGTATTTT. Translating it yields CSASLSGPSTDTQYF.

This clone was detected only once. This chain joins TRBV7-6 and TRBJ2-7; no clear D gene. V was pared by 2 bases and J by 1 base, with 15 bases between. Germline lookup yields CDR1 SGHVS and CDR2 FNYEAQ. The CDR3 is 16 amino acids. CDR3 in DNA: TGTGCCAGCAGCTTAAAGGCGGCTAAGAGTTCCTACGAGCAGTACTTC. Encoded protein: CASSLKAAKSSYEQYF.

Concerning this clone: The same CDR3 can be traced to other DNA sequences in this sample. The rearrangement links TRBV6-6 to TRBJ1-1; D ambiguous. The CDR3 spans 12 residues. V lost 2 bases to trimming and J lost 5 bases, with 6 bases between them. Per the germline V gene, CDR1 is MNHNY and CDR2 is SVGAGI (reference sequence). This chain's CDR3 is CASSYGDTEAFF. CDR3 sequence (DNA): TGTGCCAGCAGTTACGGGGATACTGAAGCTTTCTTT.

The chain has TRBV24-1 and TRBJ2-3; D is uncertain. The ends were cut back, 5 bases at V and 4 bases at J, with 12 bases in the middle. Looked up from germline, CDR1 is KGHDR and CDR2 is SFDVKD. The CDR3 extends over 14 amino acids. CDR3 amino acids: CATSAQRLPDTQYF. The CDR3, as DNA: TGTGCCACCAGTGCCCAGAGACTGCCAGATACGCAGTATTTT.

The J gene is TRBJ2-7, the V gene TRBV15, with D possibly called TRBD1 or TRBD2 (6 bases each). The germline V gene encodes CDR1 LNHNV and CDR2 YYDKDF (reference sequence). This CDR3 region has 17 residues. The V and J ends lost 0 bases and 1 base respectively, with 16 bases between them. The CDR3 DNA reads TGTGCCACCAGCAGAGATAACCGGCCGGGGGCATCCTACGAGCAGTACTTC. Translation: CATSRDNRPGASYEQYF.

The CDR3 DNA sequence: TGTGCCAGCAGCTTACTAGGGACAGGTCTCGATGGCTACACCTTC. Amino acids: CASSLLGTGLDGYTF. The V gene is TRBV7-3, the J gene TRBJ1-2; 8 bases align to TRBD1. CDR1 SGHTA and CDR2 FQGTGA come from the germline V gene. CDR3 length equals 15 residues. Losses at the gene ends were 2 bases for V and 6 bases for J; bases not matched to a gene: 8.

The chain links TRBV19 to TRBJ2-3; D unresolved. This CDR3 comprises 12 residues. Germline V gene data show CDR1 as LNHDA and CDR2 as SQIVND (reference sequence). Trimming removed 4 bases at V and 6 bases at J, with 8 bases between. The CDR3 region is CASSTDGDTQYF. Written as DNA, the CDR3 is TGTGCCAGTAGTACGGACGGCGATACGCAGTATTTT.

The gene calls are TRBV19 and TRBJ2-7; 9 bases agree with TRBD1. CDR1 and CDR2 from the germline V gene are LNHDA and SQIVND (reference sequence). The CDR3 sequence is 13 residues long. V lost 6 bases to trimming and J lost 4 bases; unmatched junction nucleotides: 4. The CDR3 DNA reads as TGTGCCAGTAGCAGACAGGGGGAGTACGAGCAGTACTTC. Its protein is CASSRQGEYEQYF.

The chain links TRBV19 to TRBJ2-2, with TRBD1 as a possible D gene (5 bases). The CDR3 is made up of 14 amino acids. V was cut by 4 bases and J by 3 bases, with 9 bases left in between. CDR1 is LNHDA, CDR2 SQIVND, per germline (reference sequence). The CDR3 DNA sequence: TGTGCCAGTAGTACGGACACTTACACCGGGGAGCTGTTTTTT. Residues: CASSTDTYTGELFF.

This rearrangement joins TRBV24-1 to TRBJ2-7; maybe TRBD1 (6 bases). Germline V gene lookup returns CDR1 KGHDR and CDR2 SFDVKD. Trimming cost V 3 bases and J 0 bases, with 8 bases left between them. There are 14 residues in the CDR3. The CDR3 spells CATSDTGPSYEQYF. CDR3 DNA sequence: TGTGCCACCAGTGATACAGGGCCCTCCTACGAGCAGTACTTC.

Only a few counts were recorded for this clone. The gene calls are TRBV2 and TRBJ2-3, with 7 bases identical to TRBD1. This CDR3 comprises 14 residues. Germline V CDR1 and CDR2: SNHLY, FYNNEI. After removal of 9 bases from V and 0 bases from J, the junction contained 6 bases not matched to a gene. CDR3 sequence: CASKDRVSTDTQYF. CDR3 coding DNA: TGTGCCAGTAAAGACAGGGTTAGCACAGATACGCAGTATTTT.

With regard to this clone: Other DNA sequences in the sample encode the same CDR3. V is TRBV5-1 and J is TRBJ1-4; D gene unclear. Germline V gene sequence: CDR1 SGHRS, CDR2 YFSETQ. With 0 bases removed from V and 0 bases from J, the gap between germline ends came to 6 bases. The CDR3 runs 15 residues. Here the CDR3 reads CASSLVGATNEKLFF. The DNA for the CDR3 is TGCGCCAGCAGCTTGGTCGGGGCAACTAATGAAAAACTGTTTTTT.

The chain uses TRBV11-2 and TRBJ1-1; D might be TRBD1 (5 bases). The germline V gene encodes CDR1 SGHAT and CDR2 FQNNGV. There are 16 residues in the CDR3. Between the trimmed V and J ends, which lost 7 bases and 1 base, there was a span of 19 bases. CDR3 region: CASTIHQGDPNTEAFF. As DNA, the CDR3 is TGTGCCAGCACCATTCATCAAGGGGACCCGAACACTGAAGCTTTCTTT.

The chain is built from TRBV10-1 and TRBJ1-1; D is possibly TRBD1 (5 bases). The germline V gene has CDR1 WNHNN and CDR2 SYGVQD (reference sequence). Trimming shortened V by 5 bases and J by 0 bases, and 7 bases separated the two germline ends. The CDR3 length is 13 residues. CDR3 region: CASSSQVNTEAFF. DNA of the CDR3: TGCGCCAGCAGTTCACAGGTGAACACTGAAGCTTTCTTT.

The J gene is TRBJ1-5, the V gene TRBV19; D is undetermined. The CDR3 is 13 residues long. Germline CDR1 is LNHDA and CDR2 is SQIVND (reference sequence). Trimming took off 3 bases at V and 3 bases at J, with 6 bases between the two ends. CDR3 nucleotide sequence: TGTGCCAGTAGTATCCATCTCAATCAGCCCCAGCATTTT. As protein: CASSIHLNQPQHF.

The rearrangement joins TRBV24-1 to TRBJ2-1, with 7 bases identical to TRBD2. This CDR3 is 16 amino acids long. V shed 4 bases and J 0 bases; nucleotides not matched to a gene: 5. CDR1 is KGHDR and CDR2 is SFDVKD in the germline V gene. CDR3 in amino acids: CATSEGLVFSYNEQFF. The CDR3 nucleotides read TGTGCCACCAGTGAAGGACTAGTTTTCTCCTACAATGAGCAGTTCTTC.

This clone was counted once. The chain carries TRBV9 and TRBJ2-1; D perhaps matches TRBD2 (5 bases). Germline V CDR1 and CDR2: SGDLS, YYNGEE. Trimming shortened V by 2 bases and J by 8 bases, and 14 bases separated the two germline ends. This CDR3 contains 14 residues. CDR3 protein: CASSVPRGLDEQFF. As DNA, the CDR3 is TGTGCCAGCAGCGTCCCTAGAGGGCTCGATGAGCAGTTCTTC.

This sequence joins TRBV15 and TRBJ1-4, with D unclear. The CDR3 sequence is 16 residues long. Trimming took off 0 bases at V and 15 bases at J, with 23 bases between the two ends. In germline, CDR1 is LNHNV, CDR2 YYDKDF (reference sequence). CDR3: CATSRDRLGTPGEMFF. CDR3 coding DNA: TGTGCCACCAGCAGAGATCGATTGGGTACGCCTGGGGAAATGTTTTTT.

For the CDR3, the DNA is TGTGCCAGCACCCCAGTGGGGGGGTCCCCTGAAGCTTTCTTT. It encodes CASTPVGGSPEAFF. The V and J genes are TRBV7-9 and TRBJ1-1, with D possibly matching TRBD1 (5 bases). CDR1 and CDR2 from the germline V gene are SEHNR and FQNEAQ (reference sequence). This CDR3 region has 14 residues. V was shortened by 7 bases and J by 6 bases, with 18 bases between the two germline ends.

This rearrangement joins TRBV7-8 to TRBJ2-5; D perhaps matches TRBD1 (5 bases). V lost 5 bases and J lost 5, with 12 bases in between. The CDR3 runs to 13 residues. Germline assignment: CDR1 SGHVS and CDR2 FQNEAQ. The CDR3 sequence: CASSPRAGETQYF. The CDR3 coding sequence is TGTGCCAGCAGCCCAAGGGCAGGGGAGACCCAGTACTTC.

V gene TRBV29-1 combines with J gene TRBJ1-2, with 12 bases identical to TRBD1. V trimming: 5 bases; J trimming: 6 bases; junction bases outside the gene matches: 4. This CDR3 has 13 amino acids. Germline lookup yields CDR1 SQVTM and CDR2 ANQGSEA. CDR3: CSVLGQGANGYTF. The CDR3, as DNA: TGCAGCGTTCTGGGACAGGGGGCGAATGGCTACACCTTC.

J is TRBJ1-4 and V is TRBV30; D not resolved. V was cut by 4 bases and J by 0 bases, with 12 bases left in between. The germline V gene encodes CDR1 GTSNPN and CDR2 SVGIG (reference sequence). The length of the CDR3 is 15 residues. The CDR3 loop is CAWTRKTATNEKLFF. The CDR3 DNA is TGTGCCTGGACTAGGAAGACTGCAACTAATGAAAAACTGTTTTTT.

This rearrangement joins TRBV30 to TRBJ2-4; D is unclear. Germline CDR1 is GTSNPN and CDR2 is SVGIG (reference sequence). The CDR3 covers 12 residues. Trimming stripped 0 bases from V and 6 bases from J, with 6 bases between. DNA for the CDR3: TGTGCCTGGAGTGTTATGGGAAACATTCAGTACTTC. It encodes CAWSVMGNIQYF.

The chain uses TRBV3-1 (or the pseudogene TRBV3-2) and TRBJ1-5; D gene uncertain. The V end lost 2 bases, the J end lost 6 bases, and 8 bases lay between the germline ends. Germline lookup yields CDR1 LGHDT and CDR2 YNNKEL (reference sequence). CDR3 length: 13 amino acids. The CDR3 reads CASSQSRSQPQHF. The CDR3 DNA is TGTGCCAGCAGCCAATCAAGGAGTCAGCCCCAGCATTTT.

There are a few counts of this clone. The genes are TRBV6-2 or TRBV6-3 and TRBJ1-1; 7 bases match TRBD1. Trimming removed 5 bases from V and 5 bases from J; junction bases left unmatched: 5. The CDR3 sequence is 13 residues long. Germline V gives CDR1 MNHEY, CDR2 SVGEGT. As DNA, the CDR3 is TGTGCCAGCAGTGCGCAACAGGGGACTGAAGCTTTCTTT. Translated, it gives CASSAQQGTEAFF.

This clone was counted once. The CDR3, as DNA: TGTGCCAGCTCACTTCAGGGGGCAGCTGAAAAACTGTTTTTT. Translated: CASSLQGAAEKLFF. The chain carries TRBV18 and TRBJ1-4; 8 nucleotides agree with TRBD1. CDR1 KGHSH and CDR2 LQKENI come from the germline V gene. Trimming took 4 bases from V and 7 from J; bases not matched to a gene: 5. The CDR3 covers 14 residues.